The table lists the clone carrying this T cell receptor (beta chain) with a few counts. The antigen is unknown. The PCR made use of 60 Vbeta and 13 Jbeta primers. Data came from immunoSEQ multiplex PCR; TCRdb stores just in-frame clones and leaves some out. The sample holds 160,000 or so clones, approximately 83% seen once. This CDR3 has 14 amino acids. CDR1 is MGHRA and CDR2 is YSYEKL in the germline V gene. Trimming took off 2 bases at V and 0 bases at J, with 7 bases between the two ends. The source of the sample is a study of cytomegalovirus exposure and HLA in healthy donors. Overall study findings and caveats: Analysis performed later showed TCR beta chains linked to HLA being more clonally expanded than equally common others.

This receptor was taken from a woman under 30 in good health and CMV-seronegative. The V gene is TRBV4-1, the J gene TRBJ1-1; D is uncertain. Sequences were obtained from PBMCs. In DNA, the CDR3 is TGCGCCAGCAGCCAAAACAGATTGAACACTGAAGCTTTCTTT. Its translation is CASSQNRLNTEAFF.